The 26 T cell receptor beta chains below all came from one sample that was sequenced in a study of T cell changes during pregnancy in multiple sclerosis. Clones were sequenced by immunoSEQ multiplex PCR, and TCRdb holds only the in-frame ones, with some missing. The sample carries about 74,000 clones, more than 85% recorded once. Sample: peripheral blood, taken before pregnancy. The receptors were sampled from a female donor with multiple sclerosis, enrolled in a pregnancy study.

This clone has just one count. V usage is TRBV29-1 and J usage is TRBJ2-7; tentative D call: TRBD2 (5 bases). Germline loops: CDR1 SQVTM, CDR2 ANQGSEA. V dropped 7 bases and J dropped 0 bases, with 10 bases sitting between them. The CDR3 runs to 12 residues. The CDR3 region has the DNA TGCAGCGCCTCAGCGGACTCCTACGAGCAGTACTTC. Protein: CSASADSYEQYF.

Here the CDR3 reads CASSYAGVNEQFF. As DNA, the CDR3 is TGTGCCAGCAGTTACGCAGGGGTGAATGAGCAGTTCTTC. V gene TRBV6-5 combines with J gene TRBJ2-1, with D possibly TRBD1 on 6 matching bases. CDR3 length: 13 amino acids. Germline CDR1 reads MNHEY; CDR2 reads SVGAGI. V was clipped by 2 bases and J by 7 bases, with 9 bases between them.

The CDR3 DNA is TGTGCCACCAGGACAGGGGAGACCTACGAGCAGTACTTC. Translated, it gives CATRTGETYEQYF. This rearrangement joins TRBV18 to TRBJ2-7, with TRBD1 identical over 9 bases. This CDR3 comprises 13 residues. V shed 10 bases, J shed 2 bases, and the junction held 6 bases outside the gene matches. In germline, CDR1 is KGHSH, CDR2 LQKENI.

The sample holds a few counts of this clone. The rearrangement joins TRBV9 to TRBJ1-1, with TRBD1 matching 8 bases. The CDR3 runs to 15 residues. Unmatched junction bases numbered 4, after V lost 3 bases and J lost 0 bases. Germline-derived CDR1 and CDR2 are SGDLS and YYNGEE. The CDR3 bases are TGTGCCAGCAGCGGGACAGGGAAGCTGAACACTGAAGCTTTCTTT. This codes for CASSGTGKLNTEAFF.

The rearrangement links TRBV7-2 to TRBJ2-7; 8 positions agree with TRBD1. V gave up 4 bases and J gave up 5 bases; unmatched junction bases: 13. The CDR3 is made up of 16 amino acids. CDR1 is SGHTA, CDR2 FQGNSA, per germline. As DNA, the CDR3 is TGTGCCAGCAGCTGGGAACTCAGGGGGCGTAGGAACGAGCAGTACTTC. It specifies CASSWELRGRRNEQYF.

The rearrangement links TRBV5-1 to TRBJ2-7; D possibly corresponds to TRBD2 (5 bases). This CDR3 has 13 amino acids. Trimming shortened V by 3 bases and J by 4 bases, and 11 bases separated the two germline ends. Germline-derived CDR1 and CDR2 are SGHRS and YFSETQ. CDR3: CASSSEGPYEQYF. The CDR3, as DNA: TGCGCCAGCAGCTCCGAGGGCCCATACGAGCAGTACTTC.

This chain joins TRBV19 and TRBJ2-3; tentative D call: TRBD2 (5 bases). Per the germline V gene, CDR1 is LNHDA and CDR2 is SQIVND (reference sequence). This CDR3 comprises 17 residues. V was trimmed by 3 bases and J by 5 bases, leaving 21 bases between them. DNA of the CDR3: TGTGCCAGTAGTATGAACTCCGGGTCAACTGAGGGAGATACGCAGTATTTT. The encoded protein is CASSMNSGSTEGDTQYF. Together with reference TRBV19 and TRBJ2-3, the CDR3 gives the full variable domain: DGGITQSPKYLFRKEGQNVTLSCEQNLNHDAMYWYRQDPGQGLRLIYYSQIVNDFQKGDIAEGYSVSREKKESFPLTVTSAQKNPTAFYLCASSMNSGSTEGDTQYFGPGTRLTVL.

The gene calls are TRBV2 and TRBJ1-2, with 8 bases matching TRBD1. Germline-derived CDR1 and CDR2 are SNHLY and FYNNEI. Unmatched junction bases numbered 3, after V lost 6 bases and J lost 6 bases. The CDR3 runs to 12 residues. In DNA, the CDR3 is TGTGCCAGCAGAGGGGACAGGAATGGCTACACCTTC. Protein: CASRGDRNGYTF. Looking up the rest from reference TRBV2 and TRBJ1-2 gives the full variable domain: EPEVTQTPSHQVTQMGQEVILRCVPISNHLYFYWYRQILGQKVEFLVSFYNNEISEKSEIFDDQFSVERPDGSNFTLKIRSTKLEDSAMYFCASRGDRNGYTFGSGTRLTVV.

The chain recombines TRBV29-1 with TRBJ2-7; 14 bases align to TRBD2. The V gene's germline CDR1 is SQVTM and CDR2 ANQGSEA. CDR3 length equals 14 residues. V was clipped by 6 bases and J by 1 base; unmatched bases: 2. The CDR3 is CSVGTSGSSYEQYF. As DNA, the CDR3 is TGCAGCGTAGGGACTAGCGGGAGTTCCTACGAGCAGTACTTC.

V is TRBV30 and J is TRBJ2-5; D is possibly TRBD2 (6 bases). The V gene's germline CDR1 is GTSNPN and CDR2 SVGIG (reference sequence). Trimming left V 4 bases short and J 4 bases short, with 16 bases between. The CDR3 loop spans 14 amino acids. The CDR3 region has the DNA TGTGCCTGGACAGAGGGACTTCTAGGAGAGACCCAGTACTTC. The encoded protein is CAWTEGLLGETQYF.

This CDR3 reads CASSLSGGVDNEQFF. For the CDR3, the DNA is TGTGCCAGCAGCCTTAGCGGGGGGGTGGACAATGAGCAGTTCTTC. The rearrangement links TRBV9 to TRBJ2-1; 11 bases align to TRBD2. The V gene end was trimmed by 4 bases and the J gene end by 5 bases; junction bases not matched to a gene: 5. The CDR3 extends over 15 amino acids. Germline V lookup: CDR1 SGDLS, CDR2 YYNGEE.

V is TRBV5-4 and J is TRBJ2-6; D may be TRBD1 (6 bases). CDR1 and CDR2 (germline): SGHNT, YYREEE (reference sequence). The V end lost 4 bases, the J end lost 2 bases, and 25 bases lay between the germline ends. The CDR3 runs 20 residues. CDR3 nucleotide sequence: TGTGCCAGCAGCGGCTGGACAGCAGGGAGCCCCAAAGCTGGGGCCAACGTCCTGACTTTC. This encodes CASSGWTAGSPKAGANVLTF.

The CDR3 loop reads CASSIRDRNTEAFF. The CDR3 nucleotides are TGTGCCAGCAGTATCCGGGACAGGAACACTGAAGCTTTCTTT. V is TRBV7-6 and J is TRBJ1-1; 7 bases are a match to TRBD1. The V gene's germline CDR1 is SGHVS and CDR2 FNYEAQ. The CDR3 has 14 amino acids. V shed 6 bases, J shed 1 base, and the junction held 5 bases outside the gene matches.

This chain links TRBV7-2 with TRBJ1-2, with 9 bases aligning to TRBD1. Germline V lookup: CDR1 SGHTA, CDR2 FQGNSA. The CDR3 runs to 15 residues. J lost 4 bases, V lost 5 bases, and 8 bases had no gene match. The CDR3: CASSPRTGAGYGYTF. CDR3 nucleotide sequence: TGTGCCAGCAGCCCCAGGACAGGGGCTGGCTATGGCTACACCTTC.

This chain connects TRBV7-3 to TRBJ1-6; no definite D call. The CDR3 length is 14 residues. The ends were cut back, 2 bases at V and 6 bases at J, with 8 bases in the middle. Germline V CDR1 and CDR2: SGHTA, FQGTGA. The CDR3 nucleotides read TGTGCCAGCAGCTTAGGGCAGATTAATTCACCCCTCCACTTT. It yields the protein CASSLGQINSPLHF.

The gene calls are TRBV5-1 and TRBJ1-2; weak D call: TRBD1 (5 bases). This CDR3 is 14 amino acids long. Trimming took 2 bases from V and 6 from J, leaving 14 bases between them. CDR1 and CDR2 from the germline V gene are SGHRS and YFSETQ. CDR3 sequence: CASSFGRETDGYTF. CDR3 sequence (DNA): TGCGCCAGCAGCTTTGGCAGGGAAACTGATGGCTACACCTTC.

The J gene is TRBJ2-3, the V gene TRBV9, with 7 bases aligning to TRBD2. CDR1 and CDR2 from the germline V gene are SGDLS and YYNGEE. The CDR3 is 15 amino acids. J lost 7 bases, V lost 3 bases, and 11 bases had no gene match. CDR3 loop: CASSGATPAGNTQYF. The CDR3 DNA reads TGTGCCAGCAGCGGAGCTACCCCAGCGGGGAATACGCAGTATTTT.

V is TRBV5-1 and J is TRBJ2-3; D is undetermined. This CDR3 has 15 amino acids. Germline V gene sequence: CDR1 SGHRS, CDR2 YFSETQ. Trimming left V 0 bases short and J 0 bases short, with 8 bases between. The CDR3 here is CASSLETPSTDTQYF. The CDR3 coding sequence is TGCGCCAGCAGCTTGGAGACACCTAGCACAGATACGCAGTATTTT.

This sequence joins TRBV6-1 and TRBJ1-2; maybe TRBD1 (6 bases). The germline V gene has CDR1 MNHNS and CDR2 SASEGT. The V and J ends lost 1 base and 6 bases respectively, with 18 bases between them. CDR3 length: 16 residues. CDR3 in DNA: TGTGCCAGCAGTGAAGTGGGGGGGGCGGTCTCAGATGGCTACACCTTC. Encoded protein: CASSEVGGAVSDGYTF.

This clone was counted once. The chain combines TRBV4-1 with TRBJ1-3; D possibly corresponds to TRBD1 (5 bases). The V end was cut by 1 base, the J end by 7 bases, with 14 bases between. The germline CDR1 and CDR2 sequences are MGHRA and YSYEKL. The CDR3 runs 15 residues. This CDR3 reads CASSQVGARYNTIYF. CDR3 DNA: TGCGCCAGCAGCCAAGTTGGGGCCCGTTACAACACCATATATTTT.

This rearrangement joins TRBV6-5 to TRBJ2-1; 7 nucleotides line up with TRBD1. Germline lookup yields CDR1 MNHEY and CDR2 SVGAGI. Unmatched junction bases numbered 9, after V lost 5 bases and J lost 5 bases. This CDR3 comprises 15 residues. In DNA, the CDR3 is TGTGCCAGCAGTCCCGACAGGGTCGGGGACAATGAGCAGTTCTTC. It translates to CASSPDRVGDNEQFF.

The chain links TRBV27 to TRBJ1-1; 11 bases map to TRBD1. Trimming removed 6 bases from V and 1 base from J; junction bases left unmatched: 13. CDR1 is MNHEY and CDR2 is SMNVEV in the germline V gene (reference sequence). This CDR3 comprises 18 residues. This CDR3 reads CASSRSRTGGYTNTEAFF. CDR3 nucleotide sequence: TGTGCCAGCAGCCGATCGAGGACAGGGGGCTATACGAACACTGAAGCTTTCTTT.

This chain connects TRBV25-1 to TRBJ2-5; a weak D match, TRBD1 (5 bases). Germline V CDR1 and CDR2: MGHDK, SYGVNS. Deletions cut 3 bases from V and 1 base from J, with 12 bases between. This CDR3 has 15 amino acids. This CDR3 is CASSDDSRSQETQYF. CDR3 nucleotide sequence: TGTGCCAGCAGTGACGACAGCCGCTCCCAAGAGACCCAGTACTTC.

CDR3 coding DNA: TGCGCCAGCAGCTTGGACGGGATACGGCAGTACTTC. It encodes CASSLDGIRQYF. This sequence joins TRBV5-1 and TRBJ2-7, with D maybe TRBD2 (5 bases). Trimming removed 0 bases at V and 9 bases at J, with 10 bases between. The CDR3 contains 12 residues. Germline V gives CDR1 SGHRS, CDR2 YFSETQ.

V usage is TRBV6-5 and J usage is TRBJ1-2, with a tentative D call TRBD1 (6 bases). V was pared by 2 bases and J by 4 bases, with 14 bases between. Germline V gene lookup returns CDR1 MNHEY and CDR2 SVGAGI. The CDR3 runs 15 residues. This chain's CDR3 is CASSYEDTGIYGYTF. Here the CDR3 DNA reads TGTGCCAGCAGTTACGAAGATACAGGGATCTATGGCTACACCTTC.

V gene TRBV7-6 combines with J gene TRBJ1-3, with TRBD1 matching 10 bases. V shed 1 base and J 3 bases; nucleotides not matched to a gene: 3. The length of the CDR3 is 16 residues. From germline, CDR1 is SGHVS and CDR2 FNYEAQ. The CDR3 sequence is CASSLEGQGIGNTIYF. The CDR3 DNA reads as TGTGCCAGCAGCTTAGAGGGACAGGGGATTGGAAACACCATATATTTT.